This record covers a single TCR beta chain. This specimen comes from a study of blood T cell repertoires in COVID-19. Study in general: Specimens from acute and convalescent COVID-19 originated in the United States, Italy and Spain. Sources were T cells, B-cell-depleted T cells, or PBMCs; the material itself was cDNA or gDNA.

Some clones are missing from TCRdb's copy, which holds only in-frame ones; the method was immunoSEQ multiplex PCR. The table records 150,000 or so clones, around 82% of them present only once. The ends lost 3 bases at V and 3 bases at J; junction bases unmatched: 10. The CDR3 extends over 16 amino acids. Germline V gene data show CDR1 as MNHEY and CDR2 as SMNVEV (reference sequence). Sequenced material: peripheral blood. This TCR came from a man in his 60s with active or convalescent COVID-19. The rearrangement links TRBV27 to TRBJ1-2; 7 nucleotides line up with TRBD1. In nucleotides, the CDR3 is TGTGCCAGCAGTTTGACTGGGACAGATCCCGACTATGGCTACACCTTC. This translates into CASSLTGTDPDYGYTF.